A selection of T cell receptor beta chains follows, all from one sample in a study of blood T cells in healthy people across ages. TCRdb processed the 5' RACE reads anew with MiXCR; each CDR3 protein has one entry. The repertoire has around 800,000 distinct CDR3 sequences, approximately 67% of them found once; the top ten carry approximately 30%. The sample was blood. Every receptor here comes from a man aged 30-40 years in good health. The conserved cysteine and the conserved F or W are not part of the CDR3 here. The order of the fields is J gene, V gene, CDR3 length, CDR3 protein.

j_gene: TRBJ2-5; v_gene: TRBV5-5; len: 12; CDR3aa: ASSALQGEETQY
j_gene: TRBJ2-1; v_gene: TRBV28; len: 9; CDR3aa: ASSLGRAMF
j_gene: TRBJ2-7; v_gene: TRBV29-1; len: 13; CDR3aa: SVRGWDLSSYEQY
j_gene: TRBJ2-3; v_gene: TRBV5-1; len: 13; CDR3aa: ASSLEGGGTDTQY
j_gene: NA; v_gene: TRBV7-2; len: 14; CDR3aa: ASSLLTSGGLETQY
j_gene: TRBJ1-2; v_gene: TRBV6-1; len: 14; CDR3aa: ASSEALLGAGYGYT
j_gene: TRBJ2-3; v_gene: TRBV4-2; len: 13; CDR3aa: ACSHQRGGPDTQY
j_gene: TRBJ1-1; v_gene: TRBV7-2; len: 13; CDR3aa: ASSLVRVGNTEAF
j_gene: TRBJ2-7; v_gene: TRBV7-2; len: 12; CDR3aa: ASSYTSGAYEQY
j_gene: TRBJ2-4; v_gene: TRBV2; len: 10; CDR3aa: ASSSDWNIQY
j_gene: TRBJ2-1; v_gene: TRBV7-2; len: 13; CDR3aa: ASIGVAGDYNEQF
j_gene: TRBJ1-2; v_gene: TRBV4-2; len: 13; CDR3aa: ASSQDAIPGDGYT
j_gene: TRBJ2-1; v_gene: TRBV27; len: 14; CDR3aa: ASSLRLAGAKNEQF
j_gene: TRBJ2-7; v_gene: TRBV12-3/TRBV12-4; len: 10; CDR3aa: ASRQNFDLQY
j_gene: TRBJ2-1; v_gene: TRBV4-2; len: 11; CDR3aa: ASSPVGLNEQF